This T cell receptor (beta chain) was observed in a study of cytomegalovirus exposure and HLA in healthy donors. PCR employed 60 Vbeta and 13 Jbeta primers. Assay used: immunoSEQ multiplex PCR; TCRdb lists only in-frame clones, some missing. The sample shows approximately 150,000 clones, approximately 80% of them seen only once. Study results and limitations: The study recorded over 150 TCR beta chains that were cytomegalovirus-associated.

The V gene lost 5 bases and the J gene lost 2 bases, with 11 bases spanning the gap. Germline CDR1 is MNHEY and CDR2 is SMNVEV (reference sequence). This CDR3 comprises 14 residues. The donors comprised healthy bone marrow donors. To note about this clone: Its target is unknown.

Sequenced: PBMCs. This receptor was obtained from a young woman in good health and CMV-seropositive. This chain joins TRBV27 and TRBJ2-3; D is perhaps TRBD2 (5 bases). CDR3: CASSTPGNTDTQYF. In nucleotides, the CDR3 is TGTGCCAGCAGTACCCCGGGGAACACAGATACGCAGTATTTT.